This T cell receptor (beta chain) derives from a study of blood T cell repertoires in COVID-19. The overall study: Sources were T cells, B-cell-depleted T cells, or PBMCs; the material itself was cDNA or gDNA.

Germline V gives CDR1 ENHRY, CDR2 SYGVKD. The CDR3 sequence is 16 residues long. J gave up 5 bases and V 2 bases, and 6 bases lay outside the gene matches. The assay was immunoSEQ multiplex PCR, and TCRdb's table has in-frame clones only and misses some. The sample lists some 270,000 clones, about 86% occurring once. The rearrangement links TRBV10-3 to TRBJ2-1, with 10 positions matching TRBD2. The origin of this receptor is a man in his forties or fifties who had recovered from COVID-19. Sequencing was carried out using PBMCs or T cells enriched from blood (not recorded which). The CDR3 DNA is TGTGCCATCAGTGAGGAGACTAGCGGGTTGGACAATGAGCAGTTCTTC. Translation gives CAISEETSGLDNEQFF.